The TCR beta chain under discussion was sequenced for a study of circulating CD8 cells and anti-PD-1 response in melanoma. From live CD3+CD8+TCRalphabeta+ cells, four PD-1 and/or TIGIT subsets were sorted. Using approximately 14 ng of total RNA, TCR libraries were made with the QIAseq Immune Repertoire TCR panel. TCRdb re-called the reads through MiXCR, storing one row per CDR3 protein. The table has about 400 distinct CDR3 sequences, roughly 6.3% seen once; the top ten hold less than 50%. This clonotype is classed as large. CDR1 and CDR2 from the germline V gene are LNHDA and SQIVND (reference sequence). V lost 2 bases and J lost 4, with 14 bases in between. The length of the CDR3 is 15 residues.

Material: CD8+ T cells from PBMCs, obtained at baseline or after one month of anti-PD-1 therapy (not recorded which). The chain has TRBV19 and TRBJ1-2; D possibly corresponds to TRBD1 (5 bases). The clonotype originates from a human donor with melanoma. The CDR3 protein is CASSITASRVYGYTF. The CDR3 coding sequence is TGTGCCAGTAGTATAACAGCGTCCAGGGTCTATGGCTACACCTTC.